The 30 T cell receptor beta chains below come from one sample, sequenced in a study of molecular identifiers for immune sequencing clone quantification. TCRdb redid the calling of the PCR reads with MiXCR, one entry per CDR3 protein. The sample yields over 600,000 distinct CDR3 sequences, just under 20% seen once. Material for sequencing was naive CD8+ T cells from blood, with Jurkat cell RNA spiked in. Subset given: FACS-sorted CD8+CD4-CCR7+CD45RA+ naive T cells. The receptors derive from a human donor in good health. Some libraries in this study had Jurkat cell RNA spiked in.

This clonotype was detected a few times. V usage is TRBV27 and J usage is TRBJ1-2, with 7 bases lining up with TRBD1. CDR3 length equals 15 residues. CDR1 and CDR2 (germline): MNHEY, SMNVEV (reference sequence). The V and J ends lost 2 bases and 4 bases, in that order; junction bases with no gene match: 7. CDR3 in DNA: TGTGCCAGCAGTTTACGGACAGGCCTACGCTATGGCTACACCTTC. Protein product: CASSLRTGLRYGYTF.

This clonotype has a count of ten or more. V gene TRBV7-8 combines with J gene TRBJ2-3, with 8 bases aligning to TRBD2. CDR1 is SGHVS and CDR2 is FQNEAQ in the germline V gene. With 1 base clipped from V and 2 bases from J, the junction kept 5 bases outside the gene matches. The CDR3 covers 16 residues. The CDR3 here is CASSLELADITDTQYF. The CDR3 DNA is TGTGCCAGCAGCTTAGAACTAGCGGATATCACAGATACGCAGTATTTT.

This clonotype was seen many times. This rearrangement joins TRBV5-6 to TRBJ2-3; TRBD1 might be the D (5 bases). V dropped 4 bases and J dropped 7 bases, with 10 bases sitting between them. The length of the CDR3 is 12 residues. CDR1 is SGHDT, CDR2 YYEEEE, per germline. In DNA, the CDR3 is TGTGCCAGCAGCGGGGCCTCGAATACGCAGTATTTT. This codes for CASSGASNTQYF.

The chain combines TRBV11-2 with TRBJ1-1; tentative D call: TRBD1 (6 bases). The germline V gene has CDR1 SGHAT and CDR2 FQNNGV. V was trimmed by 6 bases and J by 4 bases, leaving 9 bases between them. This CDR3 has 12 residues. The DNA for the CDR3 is TGTGCCAGCAGGATGGGGGCCACTGAAGCTTTCTTT. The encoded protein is CASRMGATEAFF.

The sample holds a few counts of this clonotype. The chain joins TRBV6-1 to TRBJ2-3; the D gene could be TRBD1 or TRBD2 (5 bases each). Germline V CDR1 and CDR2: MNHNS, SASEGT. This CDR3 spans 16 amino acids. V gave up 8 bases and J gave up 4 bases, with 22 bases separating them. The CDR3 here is CASQPTGPPRPDTQYF. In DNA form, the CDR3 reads TGTGCCAGCCAGCCGACGGGACCGCCGCGCCCAGATACGCAGTATTTT.

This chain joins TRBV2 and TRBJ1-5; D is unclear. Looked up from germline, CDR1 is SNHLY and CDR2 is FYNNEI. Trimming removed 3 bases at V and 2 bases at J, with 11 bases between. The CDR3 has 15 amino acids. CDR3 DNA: TGTGCCAGCAGTGATGCCGCGCGGGGCAATCAGCCCCAGCATTTT. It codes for CASSDAARGNQPQHF. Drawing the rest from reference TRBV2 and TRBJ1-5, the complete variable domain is EPEVTQTPSHQVTQMGQEVILRCVPISNHLYFYWYRQILGQKVEFLVSFYNNEISEKSEIFDDQFSVERPDGSNFTLKIRSTKLEDSAMYFCASSDAARGNQPQHFGDGTRLSIL.

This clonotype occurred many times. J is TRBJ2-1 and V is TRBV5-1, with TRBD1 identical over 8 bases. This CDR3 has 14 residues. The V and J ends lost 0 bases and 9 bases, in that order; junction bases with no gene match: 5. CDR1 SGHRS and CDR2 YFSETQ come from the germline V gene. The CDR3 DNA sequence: TGCGCCAGCAGCTTGGTGGGCAGGGGGCCTGAGCAGTTCTTC. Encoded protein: CASSLVGRGPEQFF.

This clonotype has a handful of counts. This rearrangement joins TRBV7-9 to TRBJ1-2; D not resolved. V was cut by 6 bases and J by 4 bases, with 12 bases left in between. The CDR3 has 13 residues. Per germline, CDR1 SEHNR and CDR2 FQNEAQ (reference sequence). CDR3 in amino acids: CASSPDPPYGYTF. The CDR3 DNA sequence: TGTGCCAGCAGTCCCGATCCCCCCTATGGCTACACCTTC.

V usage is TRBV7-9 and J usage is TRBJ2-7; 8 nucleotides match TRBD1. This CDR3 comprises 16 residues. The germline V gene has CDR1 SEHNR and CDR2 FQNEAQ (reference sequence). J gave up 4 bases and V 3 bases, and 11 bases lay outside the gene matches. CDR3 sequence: CASSLTRGRGLYEQYF. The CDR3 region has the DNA TGTGCCAGCAGCTTGACGAGGGGCAGGGGGCTATACGAGCAGTACTTC.

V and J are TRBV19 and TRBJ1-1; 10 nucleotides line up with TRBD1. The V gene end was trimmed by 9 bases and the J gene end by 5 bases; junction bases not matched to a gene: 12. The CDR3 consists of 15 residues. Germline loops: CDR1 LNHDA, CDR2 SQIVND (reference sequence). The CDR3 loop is CASQQGDRGVTEAFF. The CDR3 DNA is TGTGCCAGCCAGCAAGGGGACAGGGGAGTAACTGAAGCTTTCTTT.

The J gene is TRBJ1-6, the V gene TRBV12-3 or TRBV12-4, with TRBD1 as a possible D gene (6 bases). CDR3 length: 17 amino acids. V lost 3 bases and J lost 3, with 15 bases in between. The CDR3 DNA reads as TGTGCCAGCAGTTTGTACGGACAGAGCTTCTATAATTCACCCCTCCACTTT. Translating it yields CASSLYGQSFYNSPLHF.

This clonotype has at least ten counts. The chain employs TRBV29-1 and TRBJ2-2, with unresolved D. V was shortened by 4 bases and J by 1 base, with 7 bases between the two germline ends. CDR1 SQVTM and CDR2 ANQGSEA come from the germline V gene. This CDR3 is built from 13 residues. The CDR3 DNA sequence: TGCAGCGTTGGCATACTGAACACCGGGGAGCTGTTTTTT. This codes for CSVGILNTGELFF.

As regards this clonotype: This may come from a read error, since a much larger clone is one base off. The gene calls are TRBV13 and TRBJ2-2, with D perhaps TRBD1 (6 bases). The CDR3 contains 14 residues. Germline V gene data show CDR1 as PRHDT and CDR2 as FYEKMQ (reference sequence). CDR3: CASNRVANIGELFF. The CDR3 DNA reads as TGTGCCAGTAACAGGGTAGCGAACATCGGGGAGCTGTTTTTT.

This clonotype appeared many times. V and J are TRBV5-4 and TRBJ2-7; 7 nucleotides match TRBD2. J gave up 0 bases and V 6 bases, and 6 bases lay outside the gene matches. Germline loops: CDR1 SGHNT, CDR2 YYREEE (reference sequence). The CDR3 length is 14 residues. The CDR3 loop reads CASTGGSGSYEQYF. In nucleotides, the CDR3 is TGTGCCAGCACCGGGGGGAGCGGCTCCTACGAGCAGTACTTC.

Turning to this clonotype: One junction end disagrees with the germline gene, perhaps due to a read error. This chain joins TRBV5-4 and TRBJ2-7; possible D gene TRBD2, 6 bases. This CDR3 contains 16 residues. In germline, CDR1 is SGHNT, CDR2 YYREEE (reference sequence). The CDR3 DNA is TGCGCCAGCAGCCAAGAGACCATCGGTAGCGGTTACGAGCAGTACTTC. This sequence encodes CASSQETIGSGYEQYF.

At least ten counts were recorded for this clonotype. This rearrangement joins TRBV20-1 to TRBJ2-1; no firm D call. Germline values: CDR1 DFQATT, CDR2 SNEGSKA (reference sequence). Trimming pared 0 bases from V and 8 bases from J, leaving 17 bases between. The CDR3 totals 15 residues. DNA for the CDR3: TGCAGTGCTAGAGATCTGACTTCTCCGCAGGATGAGCAGTTCTTC. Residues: CSARDLTSPQDEQFF.

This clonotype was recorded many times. CDR3 coding DNA: TGTGCCAGCAGCTCGGGACAGGAAGAGACCCAGTACTTC. It is translated as CASSSGQEETQYF. V and J are TRBV13 and TRBJ2-5, with 8 positions matching TRBD1. The CDR3 spans 13 residues. Germline-derived CDR1 and CDR2 are PRHDT and FYEKMQ (reference sequence). Trimming took 4 bases from V and 3 from J; bases not matched to a gene: 1.

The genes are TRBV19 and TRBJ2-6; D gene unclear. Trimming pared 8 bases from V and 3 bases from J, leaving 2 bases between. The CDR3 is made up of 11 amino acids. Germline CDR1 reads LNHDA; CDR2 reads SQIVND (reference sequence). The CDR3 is CASCGANVLTF. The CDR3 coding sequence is TGTGCCAGTTGTGGGGCCAACGTCCTGACTTTC.

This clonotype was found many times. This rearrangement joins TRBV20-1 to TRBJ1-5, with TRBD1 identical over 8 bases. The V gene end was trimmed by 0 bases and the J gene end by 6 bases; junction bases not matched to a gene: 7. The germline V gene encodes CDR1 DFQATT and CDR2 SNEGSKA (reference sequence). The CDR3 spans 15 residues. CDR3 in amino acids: CSARDSGQGIQPQHF. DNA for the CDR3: TGCAGTGCTAGAGATTCAGGACAGGGTATTCAGCCCCAGCATTTT.

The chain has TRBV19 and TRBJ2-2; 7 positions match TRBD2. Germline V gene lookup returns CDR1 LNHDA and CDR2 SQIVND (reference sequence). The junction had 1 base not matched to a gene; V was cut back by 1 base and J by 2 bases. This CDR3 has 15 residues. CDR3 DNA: TGTGCCAGTAGTATAGCGGGAGGCAACACCGGGGAGCTGTTTTTT. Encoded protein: CASSIAGGNTGELFF.

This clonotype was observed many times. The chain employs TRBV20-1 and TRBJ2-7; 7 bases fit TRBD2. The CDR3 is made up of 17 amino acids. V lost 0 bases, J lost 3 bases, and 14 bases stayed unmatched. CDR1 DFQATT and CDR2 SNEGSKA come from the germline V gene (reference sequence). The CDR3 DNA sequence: TGCAGTGCTAGAGATCTCTATACAGCGGGAATCGACTACGAGCAGTACTTC. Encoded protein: CSARDLYTAGIDYEQYF.

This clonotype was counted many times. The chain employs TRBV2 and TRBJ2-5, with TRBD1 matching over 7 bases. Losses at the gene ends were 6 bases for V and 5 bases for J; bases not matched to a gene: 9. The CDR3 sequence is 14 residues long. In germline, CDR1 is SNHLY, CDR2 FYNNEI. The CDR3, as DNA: TGTGCCAGCAGCGGACAGGAACTGAGCGAGACCCAGTACTTC. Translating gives CASSGQELSETQYF.

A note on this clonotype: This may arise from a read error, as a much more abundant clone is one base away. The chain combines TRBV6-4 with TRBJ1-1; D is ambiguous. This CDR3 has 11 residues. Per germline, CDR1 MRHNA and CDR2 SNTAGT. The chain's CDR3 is CASRSNGVALF. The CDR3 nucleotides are TGTGCCAGCAGAAGTAATGGTGTAGCTCTCTTT.

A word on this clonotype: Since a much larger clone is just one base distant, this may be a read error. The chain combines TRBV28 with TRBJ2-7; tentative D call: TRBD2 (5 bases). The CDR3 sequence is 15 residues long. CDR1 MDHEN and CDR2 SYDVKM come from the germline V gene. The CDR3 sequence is CASSGLPLGSCEQYF. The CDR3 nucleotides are TGTGCCAGCAGTGGGCTCCCACTAGGCTCCTGCGAGCAGTACTTC. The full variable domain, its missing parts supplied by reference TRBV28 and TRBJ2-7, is DVKVTQSSRYLVKRTGEKVFLECVQDMDHENMFWYRQDPGLGLRLIYFSYDVKMKEKGDIPEGYSVSREKKERFSLILESASTNQTSMYLCASSGLPLGSCEQYFGPGTRLTVT.

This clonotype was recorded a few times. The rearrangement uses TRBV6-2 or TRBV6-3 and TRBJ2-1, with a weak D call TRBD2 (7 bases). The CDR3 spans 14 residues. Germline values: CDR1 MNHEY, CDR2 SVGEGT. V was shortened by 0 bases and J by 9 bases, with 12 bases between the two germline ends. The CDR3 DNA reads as TGTGCCAGCAGTTACTCCGGGGGGCTGAGTGAGCAGTTCTTC. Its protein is CASSYSGGLSEQFF.

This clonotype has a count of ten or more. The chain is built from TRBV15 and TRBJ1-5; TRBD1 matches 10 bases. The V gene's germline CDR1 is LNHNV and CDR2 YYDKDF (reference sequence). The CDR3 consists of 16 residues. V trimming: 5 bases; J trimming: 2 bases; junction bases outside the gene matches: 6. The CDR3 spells CATSPDRGRGNQPQHF. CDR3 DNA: TGTGCCACCAGCCCTGACAGGGGGCGAGGCAATCAGCCCCAGCATTTT.

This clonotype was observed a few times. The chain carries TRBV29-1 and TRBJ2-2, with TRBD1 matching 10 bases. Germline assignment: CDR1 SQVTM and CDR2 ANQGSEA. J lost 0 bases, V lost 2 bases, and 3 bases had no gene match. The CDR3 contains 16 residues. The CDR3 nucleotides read TGCAGCGTTGAAAACGGGACAGGGGCGAACACCGGGGAGCTGTTTTTT. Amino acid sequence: CSVENGTGANTGELFF.

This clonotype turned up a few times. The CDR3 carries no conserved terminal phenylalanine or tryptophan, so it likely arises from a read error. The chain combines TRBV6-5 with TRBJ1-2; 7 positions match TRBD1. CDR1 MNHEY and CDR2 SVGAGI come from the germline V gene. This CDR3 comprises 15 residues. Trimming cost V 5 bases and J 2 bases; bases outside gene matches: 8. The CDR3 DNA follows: TGTGCCAGCAGTCTACGGGGGACAGCGAACTATGGCTACACCTCC. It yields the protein CASSLRGTANYGYTS.

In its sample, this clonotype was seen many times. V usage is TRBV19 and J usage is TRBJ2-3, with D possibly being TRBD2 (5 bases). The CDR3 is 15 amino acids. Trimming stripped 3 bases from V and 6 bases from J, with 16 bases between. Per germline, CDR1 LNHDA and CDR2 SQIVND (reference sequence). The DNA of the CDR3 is TGTGCCAGTAGTATTACGGCTAGCCCAGGTGATACGCAGTATTTT. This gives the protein CASSITASPGDTQYF.

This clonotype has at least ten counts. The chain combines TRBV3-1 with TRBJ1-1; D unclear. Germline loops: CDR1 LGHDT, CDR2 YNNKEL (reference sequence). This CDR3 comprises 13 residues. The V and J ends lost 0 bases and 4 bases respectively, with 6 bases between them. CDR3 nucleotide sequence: TGTGCCAGCAGCCAAGATGGGGTCACTGAAGCTTTCTTT. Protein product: CASSQDGVTEAFF.